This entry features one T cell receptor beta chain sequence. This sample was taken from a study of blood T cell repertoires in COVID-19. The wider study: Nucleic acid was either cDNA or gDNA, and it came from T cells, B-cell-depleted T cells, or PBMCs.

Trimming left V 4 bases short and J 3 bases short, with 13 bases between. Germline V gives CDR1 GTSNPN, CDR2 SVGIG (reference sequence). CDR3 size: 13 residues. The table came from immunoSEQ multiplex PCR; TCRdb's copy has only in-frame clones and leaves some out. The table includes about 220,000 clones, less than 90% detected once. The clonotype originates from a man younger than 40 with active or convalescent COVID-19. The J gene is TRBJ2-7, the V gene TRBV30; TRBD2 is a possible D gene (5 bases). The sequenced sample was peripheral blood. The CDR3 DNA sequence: TGTGCCTGGAAAAGGAGGTATTTCTACGAGCAGTACTTC. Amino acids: CAWKRRYFYEQYF.